The 26 T cell receptor beta chains below come from one sample, sequenced in a study of T cells after yellow fever vaccination. TCRdb independently ran MiXCR on the 5' RACE reads; one entry per CDR3 protein. This table holds roughly 320,000 distinct CDR3 sequences, about 11% found once. The sequencing used CD4+ T cells sorted from PBMCs, collected 45 days after the yellow fever booster vaccination. The receptor set was obtained from a man between 18 and 29 years old who received the YFV17D yellow fever vaccine.

CDR3: CASSQDPPGKVKETQYF. CDR3 bases: TGTGCCAGCAGCCAAGATCCCCCAGGGAAGGTTAAAGAGACCCAGTACTTC. This sequence joins TRBV3-1 and TRBJ2-5, with a possible D match to TRBD1 (5 bases). Trimming removed 0 bases at V and 3 bases at J, with 17 bases between. The germline CDR1 and CDR2 sequences are LGHDT and YNNKEL (reference sequence). This CDR3 region has 17 residues.

In its sample, this clonotype was seen many times. This rearrangement joins TRBV20-1 to TRBJ2-5, with a possible D match to TRBD2 (6 bases). The CDR3 runs 15 residues. The V end lost 5 bases, the J end lost 5 bases, and 21 bases lay between the germline ends. The germline CDR1 and CDR2 sequences are DFQATT and SNEGSKA (reference sequence). Here the CDR3 reads CSAPGGSGTGETQYF. In DNA, the CDR3 is TGCAGTGCTCCCGGGGGTAGCGGTACGGGGGAGACCCAGTACTTC.

The rearrangement uses TRBV5-6 and TRBJ1-1; D unresolved. V lost 1 base, J lost 4 bases, and 5 bases lay in between. Germline-derived CDR1 and CDR2 are SGHDT and YYEEEE. This CDR3 has 12 amino acids. CDR3 DNA sequence: TGTGCCAGCAGCTTGCGGACCACTGAAGCTTTCTTT. Amino acid sequence: CASSLRTTEAFF. Together with reference TRBV5-6 and TRBJ1-1, the CDR3 gives the full variable domain: DAGVTQSPTHLIKTRGQQVTLRCSPKSGHDTVSWYQQALGQGPQFIFQYYEEEERQRGNFPDRFSGHQFPNYSSELNVNALLLGDSALYLCASSLRTTEAFFGQGTRLTVV.

This clonotype has ten or more counts. The chain uses TRBV20-1 and TRBJ1-2; D unresolved. From germline, CDR1 is DFQATT and CDR2 SNEGSKA (reference sequence). V shed 1 base and J shed 4 bases, with 10 bases lying between them. This CDR3 contains 13 residues. The CDR3 nucleotides are TGCAGTGCTAGAGTCCCCCAAGGCTATGGCTACACCTTC. Protein product: CSARVPQGYGYTF.

The V and J genes are TRBV7-9 and TRBJ1-4, with D possibly being TRBD1 (5 bases). Germline-derived CDR1 and CDR2 are SEHNR and FQNEAQ (reference sequence). V was trimmed by 2 bases and J by 5 bases, leaving 21 bases between them. The CDR3 loop spans 18 amino acids. This CDR3 is CASSLKTTELGQNEKLFF. The CDR3 bases are TGTGCCAGCAGCTTAAAAACGACCGAGCTAGGACAAAATGAAAAACTGTTTTTT.

This clonotype was seen more than once but under ten times. The chain uses TRBV3-1 and TRBJ2-5; 7 bases align to TRBD1. After removal of 2 bases from V and 3 bases from J, the junction contained 3 bases not matched to a gene. The CDR3 runs 14 residues. Germline CDR1 LGHDT, CDR2 YNNKEL (reference sequence). CDR3 DNA sequence: TGTGCCAGCAGCCAAAGGACAGGCGAAGAGACCCAGTACTTC. It translates to CASSQRTGEETQYF.

A few counts support this clonotype. The chain combines TRBV12-3 or TRBV12-4 with TRBJ2-3; D not resolved. This CDR3 is built from 13 residues. V was shortened by 10 bases and J by 6 bases, with 17 bases between the two germline ends. The CDR3 nucleotides read TGTGCCACATCGGACGAGCGTTCCGATACGCAGTATTTT. Amino acids: CATSDERSDTQYF.

This clonotype has a handful of counts. The CDR3 DNA reads as TGTGCCACCAGTGGACCCACAGATACGCAGTATTTT. It yields the protein CATSGPTDTQYF. The chain couples TRBV24-1 to TRBJ2-3; D not resolved. V was trimmed by 5 bases and J by 2 bases, leaving 4 bases between them. In germline, CDR1 is KGHDR, CDR2 SFDVKD. The CDR3 contains 12 residues.

For this clonotype: At one boundary the junction diverges from the germline segment, which might be a read error. This chain connects TRBV5-1 to TRBJ1-3; TRBD1 might be the D (5 bases). The CDR3 is made up of 16 amino acids. CDR1 is SGHRS and CDR2 is YFSETQ in the germline V gene. The CDR3 DNA is TGCGCCAGCAGCCCCTATGGGGGGTCTCCCGGAAACACCACATATTTT. Translation gives CASSPYGGSPGNTTYF. The full variable domain, its missing parts supplied by reference TRBV5-1 and TRBJ1-3, is KAGVTQTPRYLIKTRGQQVTLSCSPISGHRSVSWYQQTPGQGLQFLFEYFSETQRNKGNFPGRFSGRQFSNSRSEMNVSTLELGDSALYLCASSPYGGSPGNTTYFGEGSWLTVV.

J is TRBJ2-1 and V is TRBV5-1; the D gene is possibly TRBD1 (5 bases). Germline-derived CDR1 and CDR2 are SGHRS and YFSETQ. The V end lost 0 bases, the J end lost 4 bases, and 8 bases lay between the germline ends. CDR3 size: 14 residues. The CDR3 DNA reads TGCGCCAGCAGCTTGGGGACAAAATACAATGAGCAGTTCTTC. It codes for CASSLGTKYNEQFF.

The chain joins TRBV3-1 to TRBJ2-1, with 13 bases that match TRBD2. The CDR3 is 18 amino acids. Germline V CDR1 and CDR2: LGHDT, YNNKEL (reference sequence). J gave up 4 bases and V 4 bases, and 10 bases lay outside the gene matches. The CDR3 is CASSPQTGLAGVYNEQFF. As DNA, the CDR3 is TGTGCCAGCAGCCCCCAAACTGGACTAGCGGGGGTGTACAATGAGCAGTTCTTC.

This clonotype was seen a handful of times. The chain is built from TRBV7-2 and TRBJ2-3, with TRBD2 matching 10 bases. V trimming: 4 bases; J trimming: 1 base; junction bases outside the gene matches: 5. Germline V gene data show CDR1 as SGHTA and CDR2 as FQGNSA. The CDR3 extends over 16 amino acids. The CDR3 reads CASSSLAGARTDTQYF. The CDR3 nucleotides are TGTGCCAGCAGCTCGCTAGCGGGGGCCCGCACAGATACGCAGTATTTT. Based on the CDR3 plus reference TRBV7-2 and TRBJ2-3, the full variable domain is GAGVSQSPSNKVTEKGKDVELRCDPISGHTALYWYRQSLGQGLEFLIYFQGNSAPDKSGLPSDRFSAERTGGSVSTLTIQRTQQEDSAVYLCASSSLAGARTDTQYFGPGTRLTVL.

This clonotype was seen more than once but under ten times. This rearrangement joins TRBV12-3 or TRBV12-4 to TRBJ1-1, with a tentative D call TRBD1 (5 bases). The CDR3 runs to 15 residues. V lost 2 bases to trimming and J lost 8 bases, with 18 bases between them. CDR3 DNA sequence: TGTGCCAGCAGTTTATCAGGGACGGGCCTCTGGGAAGCTTTCTTT. Protein: CASSLSGTGLWEAFF.

This clonotype was seen only a few times. The chain joins TRBV5-1 to TRBJ2-3; maybe TRBD1 (6 bases). Germline lookup yields CDR1 SGHRS and CDR2 YFSETQ. The CDR3 spans 14 residues. Trimming pared 4 bases from V and 6 bases from J, leaving 15 bases between. This chain's CDR3 is CASSPRQEMDTQYF. CDR3 DNA: TGCGCCAGCAGCCCTCGACAGGAAATGGATACGCAGTATTTT.

This clonotype was seen ten or more times. One junction end disagrees with the germline gene, perhaps due to a read error. The rearrangement links TRBV5-1 to TRBJ1-2, with D possibly TRBD1 on 6 matching bases. CDR3 length: 13 amino acids. Germline V CDR1 and CDR2: SGHRS, YFSETQ. DNA of the CDR3: TGTGCCAGCAGCTTGGACAGTAACTATGGCTACACCTTC. Encoded protein: CASSLDSNYGYTF.

The V gene is TRBV6-5, the J gene TRBJ2-7; D may be TRBD2 (7 bases). V lost 6 bases and J lost 6, with 24 bases in between. The CDR3 spans 16 residues. Germline V gene sequence: CDR1 MNHEY, CDR2 SVGAGI. DNA of the CDR3: TGTGCCAGCAGACCTGATGGGTTGGGGGGGGCGGCCGAGCAGTACGTC. It encodes CASRPDGLGGAAEQYV.

This clonotype was counted a few times. The gene calls are TRBV5-1 and TRBJ2-7, with 10 bases lining up with TRBD1. V lost 4 bases to trimming and J lost 9 bases; unmatched junction nucleotides: 7. Germline assignment: CDR1 SGHRS and CDR2 YFSETQ. CDR3 length equals 13 residues. The CDR3 region is CASSQGTGERQYF. DNA of the CDR3: TGCGCCAGCAGCCAGGGGACAGGGGAACGGCAGTACTTC.

This clonotype was counted many times. The rearrangement uses TRBV7-2 and TRBJ2-7; D possibly uses TRBD1 or TRBD2 (5 bases each). Deletions cut 5 bases from V and 4 bases from J, with 21 bases between. Germline CDR1 SGHTA, CDR2 FQGNSA. This CDR3 has 16 residues. The CDR3 protein is CASSLRGREMDYEQYV. The DNA for the CDR3 is TGTGCCAGCAGCCTCCGGGGCAGGGAGATGGATTACGAGCAGTACGTC.

This clonotype was observed a few times. The J gene is TRBJ2-5, the V gene TRBV20-1, with 12 bases identical to TRBD2. Germline trimming cut 2 bases from V and 4 bases from J; bases unmatched to any gene: 5. The CDR3 spans 15 residues. Germline V CDR1 and CDR2: DFQATT, SNEGSKA (reference sequence). CDR3 region: CSARPLAGGRETQYF. The CDR3 nucleotides read TGCAGTGCTAGACCCCTAGCGGGGGGGCGAGAGACCCAGTACTTC.

The table lists this clonotype with a few counts. The chain has TRBV5-5 and TRBJ2-7; D is ambiguous. Germline lookup yields CDR1 SGHKS and CDR2 YYEKEE (reference sequence). V lost 6 bases to trimming and J lost 2 bases, with 15 bases between them. The CDR3 is 14 amino acids. CDR3 sequence (DNA): TGTGCCAGCACCCAACCTTTCGGAGCCTACGAGCAGTACTTC. This translates into CASTQPFGAYEQYF.

The chain joins TRBV5-1 to TRBJ2-5; TRBD2 agrees at 12 bases. Germline CDR1 and CDR2: SGHRS and YFSETQ. V was clipped by 0 bases and J by 4 bases; unmatched bases: 7. The length of the CDR3 is 17 residues. CDR3 residues: CASSLVLAGGMAETQYF. As DNA, the CDR3 is TGCGCCAGCAGCTTGGTCCTAGCGGGGGGGATGGCAGAGACCCAGTACTTC.

This clonotype was detected only a few times. The CDR3 loop reads CASSQGRAGNTIYF. The CDR3 coding sequence is TGCGCCAGCAGCCAAGGCAGGGCTGGAAACACCATATATTTT. The V and J genes are TRBV4-3 and TRBJ1-3, with TRBD1 as a possible D gene (5 bases). The CDR3 has 14 residues. V lost 1 base to trimming and J lost 2 bases, with 6 bases between them. Per germline, CDR1 LGHNA and CDR2 YSLEER.

The chain links TRBV19 to TRBJ1-5; D may be TRBD1 (5 bases). The CDR3 length is 13 residues. Germline lookup yields CDR1 LNHDA and CDR2 SQIVND (reference sequence). Between the trimmed V and J ends, which lost 10 bases and 3 bases, there was a span of 13 bases. CDR3: CATSPGLNQPQHF. The CDR3 region has the DNA TGTGCCACCAGCCCAGGGCTCAATCAGCCCCAGCATTTT.

The chain carries TRBV4-3 and TRBJ2-7, with TRBD1 matching over 7 bases. Per germline, CDR1 LGHNA and CDR2 YSLEER. The CDR3 extends over 15 amino acids. Trimming cost V 0 bases and J 3 bases; bases outside gene matches: 5. The CDR3 loop reads CASSQEAGGVYEQYV. CDR3 nucleotides: TGCGCCAGCAGCCAAGAGGCAGGGGGTGTCTACGAGCAGTACGTC.

This clonotype was found many times. The chain couples TRBV20-1 to TRBJ2-1; no definite D call. Germline CDR1 is DFQATT and CDR2 is SNEGSKA (reference sequence). This CDR3 spans 13 amino acids. V lost 7 bases and J 5 bases, leaving 15 bases between the germline ends. CDR3 sequence: CSGVRAQNNEQFF. The CDR3 bases are TGCAGTGGGGTCCGGGCACAGAACAATGAGCAGTTCTTC.

This clonotype was observed many times. The chain carries TRBV7-3 and TRBJ2-6; D is uncertain. This CDR3 is 15 amino acids long. From germline, CDR1 is SGHTA and CDR2 FQGTGA. V lost 5 bases and J lost 0, with 8 bases in between. The CDR3: CASSKQSSGANVLTF. The CDR3 DNA is TGTGCCAGCAGCAAACAGAGCTCTGGGGCCAACGTCCTGACTTTC.